This TCR beta chain comes out of a study of T-cell memory formation after mild COVID-19. Study context: Largely donor-specific TCR clusters were found.

Constant-segment primers and 5'RACE yielded cDNA libraries for TCR alpha and TCR beta, each carrying sample barcodes and UMIs. One entry per CDR3 protein, called by TCRdb with MiXCR from the 5' RACE reads. The sample records about 350,000 distinct CDR3 sequences, about an eighth being singletons. Study observations and caveats: Later expanders leaned CD4+, whereas day 15 to 85 contracting clones were balanced CD4/CD8. The SARS-CoV-2 specificity of second-wave clones reaching peak at day 37 remained unverified.

This clonotype has just a few counts. What it recognizes is unknown. The V gene end was trimmed by 0 bases and the J gene end by 2 bases; junction bases not matched to a gene: 3. The CDR3 consists of 15 residues. CDR1 and CDR2 (germline): MNHEY, SVGAGI. The V and J genes are TRBV6-5 and TRBJ2-5, with 7 bases identical to TRBD2. This clonotype was obtained from a man aged 18 to 29 who had mild COVID-19 (a few samples of this study predate the infection). Cell type and time point are not known. Sequenced material: PBMCs or a T cell subset sorted from them (not recorded which). The CDR3: CASSYSASGQETQYF. The CDR3 region has the DNA TGTGCCAGCAGTTACTCAGCTAGCGGACAAGAGACCCAGTACTTC.